A selection of T cell receptor beta chains follows, all from one sample in a study of vaccination effects on CD4 cells after COVID-19. For these receptors, no antigen is known. TCRdb's table, derived via immunoSEQ multiplex PCR, lists solely in-frame clones and lacks some. The sample consists of around 66,000 clones, over 70% of them appearing once. The sample consisted of CD4+ T cells from PBMCs cultured with HCoV-OC43 spike peptides, taken before COVID-19 vaccination. The source of these receptors is a human donor who received a COVID-19 vaccine. The CDR3 runs from the conserved cysteine through the conserved F or W. The order of the fields is D gene, CDR3 length, J gene, V gene, clone size, CDR3 DNA, CDR3 protein. The D gene is left open where the match is weak. Not every row has a clone size; where given, it reads once, few, many or a size class.

>TRBD1|14|TRBJ1-2|TRBV2|once
TGTGCCAGCAGCGGGGGACAGAACTTCTATGGCTACACCTTC
CASSGGQNFYGYTF
>.|12|TRBJ2-1|TRBV20-1|.
TGCAGTGCTAGTAATAACCACAATGAGCAGTTCTTC
CSASNNHNEQFF
>.|14|TRBJ2-3|TRBV6-2/TRBV6-3|once
TGTGCCAGCAGTTACTCGAGGGTACAAGATACGCAGTATTTT
CASSYSRVQDTQYF
>.|15|TRBJ2-2|TRBV6-6|.
TGTGCCAGCAGTTACGACGGGGGTAACACCGGGGAGCTGTTTTTT
CASSYDGGNTGELFF
>.|14|TRBJ2-5|TRBV11-3|.
TGTGCCAGCAGCACCCGTGGGGGTAGAGAGACCCAGTACTTC
CASSTRGGRETQYF
>TRBD1|15|TRBJ1-5|TRBV2|.
TGTGCCAGCAAGGGAGGGACAGATAGCAATCAGCCCCAGCATTTT
CASKGGTDSNQPQHF
>TRBD1|16|TRBJ1-2|TRBV18|.
TGTGCCAGCTCACCACCCGGGGCAGGGGGCGCGAGGAGCTACACCTTC
CASSPPGAGGARSYTF
>.|17|TRBJ1-5|TRBV30|.
TGTGCCTGGAGTCGGGCCCACTTCGGAAATAGCAATCAGCCCCAGCATTTT
CAWSRAHFGNSNQPQHF
>.|14|TRBJ1-1|TRBV19|few
TGTGCCAGTAGTGACCGGCAGACCAACACTGAAGCTTTCTTT
CASSDRQTNTEAFF
>TRBD1|15|TRBJ2-1|TRBV24-1|.
TGTGCCACCAGTGACAATTTCGGGACAGGGGACGAGCAGTTCTTC
CATSDNFGTGDEQFF
>.|15|TRBJ1-6|TRBV30|few
TGTGCCTGGACTGTTCCAGGCCTTTATAATTCACCCCTCCACTTT
CAWTVPGLYNSPLHF
>TRBD2|14|TRBJ2-3|TRBV2|.
TGTGCCAGCACCCTCTCTAGCGGGGTGAATACGCAGTATTTT
CASTLSSGVNTQYF
>TRBD1|16|TRBJ2-3|TRBV24-1|.
TGTGCCACAGGGAACGGACAGGGGGCCCGCCCAGATACGCAGTATTTT
CATGNGQGARPDTQYF
>.|17|TRBJ1-1|TRBV30|few
TGTGCCTGCACTGCGGGTCTGACAGGACAAATGAACACTGAAGCTTTCTTT
CACTAGLTGQMNTEAFF
>TRBD2|14|TRBJ2-5|TRBV3-1/TRBV3-2|.
TGTGCCAGCAGCCAAGGTAGCGGGGGGCTGGCCCAGTACTTC
CASSQGSGGLAQYF
>.|11|TRBJ2-2|TRBV6-5|once
TGTGCCAGCAGCCCCGCGGGGGAGCTGTTTTTT
CASSPAGELFF
>.|15|TRBJ1-1|TRBV5-4|.
TGTGCCAGCACCCCGGCCGGGGCAGGGGTGACTGAAGCTTTCTTT
CASTPAGAGVTEAFF
>TRBD1|12|TRBJ2-5|TRBV10-3|.
TGTGCCTCGGGGGACAGGGAAGAGACCCAGTACTTC
CASGDREETQYF
>.|15|TRBJ2-5|TRBV24-1|.
TGTGCCACCAGTGATTTGACAGCGATGGGAGAGACCCAGTACTTC
CATSDLTAMGETQYF
>.|14|TRBJ2-5|TRBV5-1|.
TGCGCCAGCAGCTTTGACATCCAAACAGAGACCCAGTACTTC
CASSFDIQTETQYF
>TRBD1|15|TRBJ2-5|TRBV9|.
TGTGCCAGCAGCCCGACAGGGCTGTACCAAGAGACCCAGTACTTC
CASSPTGLYQETQYF
>TRBD1|16|TRBJ2-2|TRBV5-1|.
TGCGCCAGCAGCTTGGTCGGGACAGGGGACACCGGGGAGCTGTTTTTT
CASSLVGTGDTGELFF
>TRBD1|14|TRBJ1-2|TRBV2|few
TGTGCCAGCAGTCAATTTTTTGGGACAGGTGGCTACACCTTC
CASSQFFGTGGYTF
>.|14|TRBJ2-5|TRBV7-9|once
TGTGCCAGCAGCCTCAACTACGGCCAAGAGACCCAGTACTTC
CASSLNYGQETQYF
>TRBD1|16|TRBJ1-4|TRBV5-6|few
TGTGCCAGCAGCCTGAGAACAGGGGTGTCTAATGAAAAACTGTTTTTT
CASSLRTGVSNEKLFF
>.|15|TRBJ1-4|TRBV18|once
TGTGCCAGCTCGCGACAGGCCTCAACTAATGAAAAACTGTTTTTT
CASSRQASTNEKLFF
>TRBD1|15|TRBJ1-2|TRBV5-4|.
TGTGCCAGCAGCTTGGAGTGGGACAGGGGAGAGGGCTACACCTTC
CASSLEWDRGEGYTF
>TRBD1|14|TRBJ1-1|TRBV5-1|.
TGCGCCAGCAGCTCCGGGGACAGCAACACTGAAGCTTTCTTT
CASSSGDSNTEAFF
>.|15|TRBJ1-5|TRBV6-4|.
TGTGCCAGCAGTGACTCGAAGAGGCGCAATCAGCCCCAGCATTTT
CASSDSKRRNQPQHF
>.|15|TRBJ1-2|TRBV18|few
TGTGCCAGCTCACCGGGGCCAGGGCCTAACTATGGCTACACCTTC
CASSPGPGPNYGYTF
>.|14|TRBJ2-2|TRBV7-3|.
TGTGCCAGCAGCTTAGCGTTGAACACCGGGGAGCTGTTTTTT
CASSLALNTGELFF
>TRBD2|17|TRBJ2-3|TRBV30|.
TGTGCCTGGTCCCCGATGTTCCCTAGCGGGAGCACAGATACGCAGTATTTT
CAWSPMFPSGSTDTQYF
>.|12|TRBJ2-3|TRBV3-1/TRBV3-2|.
TGTGCCAGCAGCCTTAAAGCGGCGACGCAGTATTTT
CASSLKAATQYF
>TRBD2|16|TRBJ2-1|TRBV25-1|few
TGTGCCAGCAGTGCCCCAGGAAGCGGGGGGGCGAATGAGCAGTTCTTC
CASSAPGSGGANEQFF
>TRBD1|16|TRBJ1-6|TRBV18|.
TGTGCCAGCTCACCTACGGGACAGGGGGTTAATTCACCCCTCCACTTT
CASSPTGQGVNSPLHF
>.|12|TRBJ1-1|TRBV29-1|.
TGCAGCGTTGAAAACAGAGACACTGAAGCTTTCTTT
CSVENRDTEAFF
>TRBD1|14|TRBJ2-2|TRBV7-3|.
TGTGCCAGCAGCTTACAGACAGGGACCGGGGAGCTGTTTTTT
CASSLQTGTGELFF
>.|14|TRBJ2-3|TRBV4-3|.
TGCGCCAGCAGCCAAGATTTAGAACGGGTCATTAGTTATTTT
CASSQDLERVISYF
>TRBD1|14|TRBJ2-5|TRBV6-5|.
TGTGCCAGCAGTCGGGACAGGGGGAAAGAGACCCAGTACTTC
CASSRDRGKETQYF
>TRBD1|15|TRBJ1-6|TRBV3-1/TRBV3-2|.
TGTGCCAGCAGCCCTACCGGGACAGTTAATTCACCCCTCCACTTT
CASSPTGTVNSPLHF
>.|13|TRBJ2-2|TRBV14|.
TGTGCCAGCAGCCACAGCGGCACCGGGGAGCTGTTTTTT
CASSHSGTGELFF
>TRBD2|18|TRBJ2-5|TRBV3-1/TRBV3-2|.
TGTGCCAGCAGCCAAGCCCTCGGACTAGCGGGGGGGCGAGAGACCCAGTACTTC
CASSQALGLAGGRETQYF
>TRBD1|15|TRBJ2-4|TRBV6-6|.
TGTGCCAGCAGTCCTGCCAGGGGGCTGGGGGACATTCAGTACTTC
CASSPARGLGDIQYF
>.|13|TRBJ1-1|TRBV2|.
TGTGCCAGCAGTGGGCAGATGAACACTGAAGCTTTCTTT
CASSGQMNTEAFF
>TRBD1|16|TRBJ1-5|TRBV14|once
TGTGCCAGCAGCCGGGACAGCTTAATTAGCAATCAGCCCCAGCATTTT
CASSRDSLISNQPQHF
>TRBD2|16|TRBJ2-3|TRBV24-1|.
TGTGCCACCAGTGACAAGGGACTAGCATCCCCAGATACGCAGTATTTT
CATSDKGLASPDTQYF
>TRBD1|14|TRBJ1-1|TRBV28|.
TGTGCCAGCAGATCAGGGGGGCCCAACACTGAAGCTTTCTTT
CASRSGGPNTEAFF
>.|15|TRBJ1-3|TRBV6-6|.
TGTGCCAGCAGTCCACGTATTAGCTCTGGAAACACCATATATTTT
CASSPRISSGNTIYF
>.|15|TRBJ2-1|TRBV9|.
TGTGCCAGCAGCGTAACCGTACTAGTATCTAATGAGCAGTTCTTC
CASSVTVLVSNEQFF
>.|15|TRBJ2-2|TRBV9|.
TGTGCCAGCAGCTCCACAACACTAGGGGCCGGGGAGCTGTTTTTT
CASSSTTLGAGELFF
>TRBD2|16|TRBJ2-1|TRBV6-5|.
TGTGCCAGCAGTTCTCTAGCGGGGGTAATCTACAATGAGCAGTTCTTC
CASSSLAGVIYNEQFF
>TRBD1|14|TRBJ1-2|TRBV7-8|once
TGTGCCAGCAGCTTAGTGCAGGGGGGCTCCGGCTACACCTTC
CASSLVQGGSGYTF
>.|13|TRBJ1-2|TRBV19|.
TGTGCCAGTAGTATCCAGGCTAACTATGGCTACACCTTC
CASSIQANYGYTF
>TRBD1|17|TRBJ1-5|TRBV19|few
TGTGCCAGTAGTATGAACAGGGGAGTCGGTAGCAATCAGCCCCAGCATTTT
CASSMNRGVGSNQPQHF
>.|14|TRBJ2-5|TRBV6-2/TRBV6-3|.
TGTGCCAGCAGCCAAACGGGAAACCAAGAGACCCAGTACTTC
CASSQTGNQETQYF
>TRBD1|15|TRBJ2-3|TRBV10-3|once
TGTGCCATCAGCCCCGGGACAGCTAGCACAGATACGCAGTATTTT
CAISPGTASTDTQYF
>.|14|TRBJ2-2|TRBV19|few
TGTGCCAGTAGCCCAGGGCGCGGCACCGGGGAGCTGTTTTTT
CASSPGRGTGELFF
>.|16|TRBJ2-5|TRBV12-5|.
TGTGCTAGTGGTTTGGTACGAGGGGTCCTCCAAGAGACCCAGTACTTC
CASGLVRGVLQETQYF
>.|16|TRBJ2-5|TRBV30|.
TGTGCCTGGAGTGAGCTGCGGGGTGCCACTCGGGAGACCCAGTACTTC
CAWSELRGATRETQYF